This is a list of T cell receptor beta chains from one sample in a study of T cell responses to AZD1222 COVID-19 vaccine. Some clones are missing from TCRdb's copy, which holds only in-frame ones; the method was immunoSEQ multiplex PCR. The sample has over 85,000 clones; about 87% are singletons. Sequencing was performed on peripheral blood, taken on day 0 of AZD1222 vaccination. These receptors were collected from an adult in good health. Each CDR3 is given with its conserved first and last residue. A D gene is named only where the DNA matches it firmly. Not all rows give a size; the values are once, few, many and, for expanded clones, a class.

>TRBD1|TRBJ2-1|TRBV30|.|11
TGTGCCTGGAACAGGGGTCATGAGCAGTTCTTC
CAWNRGHEQFF
>.|TRBJ1-1|TRBV2|.|16
TGTGCCAGCAGTGAAGCGAAGGATAGGTATAGCACTGAAGCTTTCTTT
CASSEAKDRYSTEAFF
>.|TRBJ2-7|TRBV5-1|.|15
TGCGCCAGCAGCTTCTTCGACAGGGAGGCTTACGAGCAGTACTTC
CASSFFDREAYEQYF
>.|TRBJ1-2|TRBV5-1|few|14
TGCGCCAGCAGTTCCCAAAGGCAGGACTATGGCTACACCTTC
CASSSQRQDYGYTF
>.|TRBJ1-1|TRBV4-1|.|15
TGCGCCAGCAGCCAAGATCGACGCAGCCGATTTGGGGCTTTCTTT
CASSQDRRSRFGAFF
>.|TRBJ1-1|TRBV2|.|14
TGTGCCAGCAGGGAGGACACTGGCAACACTGAAGCTTTCTTT
CASREDTGNTEAFF
>.|TRBJ1-3|TRBV12-3/TRBV12-4|few|12
TGTGCCAGCGCAGACTCTGGAAACACCATATATTTT
CASADSGNTIYF
>.|TRBJ1-6|TRBV30|.|12
TGTGCCTGGAGTGCAAATAAATCACCCCTCCACTTT
CAWSANKSPLHF
>.|TRBJ2-7|TRBV2|.|11
TGTGCCAGCCAGTTGAGTTACGAGCAGTACTTC
CASQLSYEQYF
>.|TRBJ2-1|TRBV6-1|once|15
TGTGCCAGCAGTGAGGTGCGGGGTTCCTACAATGAGCAGTTCTTC
CASSEVRGSYNEQFF
>.|TRBJ1-1|TRBV29-1|.|12
TGCAGCACGGGACGTTCAAACACTGAAGCTTTCTTT
CSTGRSNTEAFF
>.|TRBJ2-2|TRBV4-1|.|18
TGCGCCAGCAGCCAAGATAAATCGGGTGGGGGAATACCCGGGGAGCTGTTTTTT
CASSQDKSGGGIPGELFF
>.|TRBJ1-3|TRBV4-1|.|12
TGCGCCAGCAGCCAACTTTGGAACACCATATATTTT
CASSQLWNTIYF
>.|TRBJ2-7|TRBV5-1|.|13
TGCGCCAGCAGCTTGGCCCCCCTGTACGAGCAGTACTTC
CASSLAPLYEQYF
>.|TRBJ1-5|TRBV6-5|once|15
TGTGCCAGCGAGGTGGGGGGCGCGAGCAATCAGCCCCAGCATTTT
CASEVGGASNQPQHF
>.|TRBJ1-2|TRBV7-8|.|13
TGTGCCAGCAGCTTACCCGGGGTCGGTGGCTACACCTTC
CASSLPGVGGYTF
>.|TRBJ1-1|TRBV9|.|13
TGTGCCAGCAGCGTAGAGGGGGGGACTGAAGCTTTCTTT
CASSVEGGTEAFF
>TRBD1|TRBJ1-2|TRBV3-1/TRBV3-2|.|13
TGTGCCAGCAGCCACGAGGGGGCGCGTGGCTACACCTTC
CASSHEGARGYTF
>.|TRBJ1-2|TRBV7-9|.|13
TGTGCCAGCAGCTTCGAAGGGGCGAATGGCTACACCTTC
CASSFEGANGYTF
>.|TRBJ2-1|TRBV11-3|.|17
TGTGCCAGCAGCTCCCGTCGGGGGCAGAGCTCCTACAATGAGCAGTTCTTC
CASSSRRGQSSYNEQFF
>TRBD2|TRBJ2-7|TRBV5-4|.|14
TGTGCCGGGGGGATTAGCGGGGGACCCTACGAGCAGTACTTC
CAGGISGGPYEQYF
>.|TRBJ2-7|TRBV10-3|.|11
TGTGCCATCAGTGCGGGCAGCGAGCAGTACTTC
CAISAGSEQYF
>.|TRBJ2-1|TRBV19|.|15
TGTGCCAGTAGTACGGACATATCTCCCTACAATGAGCAGTTCTTC
CASSTDISPYNEQFF
>.|TRBJ2-5|TRBV6-5|.|14
TGTGCCAGCATTTCCGGACCGATGTGGGAGACCCAGTACTTC
CASISGPMWETQYF
>TRBD1|TRBJ2-2|TRBV15|.|17
TGTGCCACCAGCAGAGATTTGAGACAGGGTATTAGTAGGGAGCTGTTTTTT
CATSRDLRQGISRELFF
>.|TRBJ1-1|TRBV10-3|.|12
TGTGCCATCAGACAGCCGAACACTGAAGCCTTCTTT
CAIRQPNTEAFF
>.|TRBJ2-1|TRBV3-1/TRBV3-2|.|14
TGTGCCAGCAGCCAAGGGGAGCGCCGGTTTGAGCAGTTCTTC
CASSQGERRFEQFF
>.|TRBJ2-7|TRBV11-2|.|11
TGTGCCGCCGGGACTTACTACGAGCAGTACTTC
CAAGTYYEQYF
>TRBD1|TRBJ1-2|TRBV19|.|16
TGTGCCAGTAGTTCCACGGGACAGACACAACTATGGGGCTACACCTTC
CASSSTGQTQLWGYTF
>TRBD1|TRBJ2-5|TRBV19|few|15
TGTGCCAGTAGTATGGGATTGACAGGGAAAGAGACCCAGTACTTC
CASSMGLTGKETQYF
>.|TRBJ2-1|TRBV27|.|15
TGTGCCAGCAGTTTCGACCCAACAGGTAACAATGAGCAGTTCTTC
CASSFDPTGNNEQFF
>.|TRBJ1-5|TRBV2|.|14
TGTGCCAGCAGTGGGGAGCAGGGCGCCCAGCCCCAGCATTTT
CASSGEQGAQPQHF
>.|TRBJ1-2|TRBV27|.|15
TGTGCCAGCAGTTTATCCCGGTACCAGGACTATGGCTACACCTTC
CASSLSRYQDYGYTF
>.|TRBJ2-7|TRBV2|few|13
TGTGCCAGCATTTACGACACCTCCTACGAGCAGTACTTC
CASIYDTSYEQYF
>.|TRBJ2-5|TRBV12-2|once|11
TGTGCAAGTCTCTTCGAGGAGACCCAGTACTTC
CASLFEETQYF
>.|TRBJ1-2|TRBV2|.|12
TGTGCCAGCAGGGACAGTAACTATGGCTACACCTTC
CASRDSNYGYTF
>.|TRBJ1-6|TRBV7-9|.|15
TGTGCCAGCAGCTTAGCCCGTCCCACAGCTGAACCCCTCCACTTT
CASSLARPTAEPLHF
>.|TRBJ1-4|TRBV12-3/TRBV12-4|.|11
TGTGCCAGCAGTGCGGACAGAAGGATGTTTTTT
CASSADRRMFF
>TRBD2|TRBJ2-1|TRBV7-9|.|17
TGTGCCAGCAGCCCAGGACAGGGACTAGCGGGCCACAATGAGCAGTTCTTC
CASSPGQGLAGHNEQFF
>TRBD1|TRBJ1-5|TRBV20-1|.|16
TGCAGTGCTAGTCCTCAGGGGGCTCGAGGCAATCAGCCCCAGCATTTT
CSASPQGARGNQPQHF
>TRBD1|TRBJ1-1|TRBV5-1|once|15
TGCGCCAGCAGCACCTACAGGGGACCCAACACTGAAGCTTTCTTT
CASSTYRGPNTEAFF
>.|TRBJ2-3|TRBV12-5|.|14
TGTGCTAGTGGTTCCGGACATAACACAGATACGCAGTATTTT
CASGSGHNTDTQYF
>.|TRBJ2-1|TRBV30|.|13
TGTGCTACCGAGGTCACAGCGGACAATGAGCAGTTCTTC
CATEVTADNEQFF
>.|TRBJ1-6|TRBV5-5|.|17
TGTGCCAGCAGCGCTACTACCACGGGACTCTATAATTCACCCCTCCACTTT
CASSATTTGLYNSPLHF
>.|TRBJ2-7|TRBV3-1/TRBV3-2|.|12
TGTGCCAGCAGCCATCTCCTACGGGAGCAGTACTTC
CASSHLLREQYF
>.|TRBJ1-1|TRBV4-2|.|14
TGTGCCAGCAGCCAAGAACCGGCAGAACTACAAGCTTTCTTT
CASSQEPAELQAFF
>.|TRBJ2-5|TRBV10-1|.|14
TGCGCCAGCAGTGAGTCGGGCAGGAGAGAGACCCAGTACTTC
CASSESGRRETQYF
>.|TRBJ1-2|TRBV5-1|.|16
TGCGCCAGCAGCTTGGCCGGGACACCAAAAATCGAGGGCTACACCTTC
CASSLAGTPKIEGYTF
>.|TRBJ2-5|TRBV5-5|.|14
TGTGCCAGCAGCTTGGGAGGGGTAAAAGAGACCCAGTACTTC
CASSLGGVKETQYF